Listed here is a single T cell receptor (beta chain). The sequence runs out 3 residues before the end of the CDR3; the remainder is reconstructed from the germline J gene. These data are taken from a study of T cells in women clearing cervical HPV infection. For the study at large: Control women cleared a single incident HPV16 infection within 12 months.

The protocol was immunoSEQ multiplex PCR, while the TCRdb copy is restricted to in-frame clones and leaves out a portion. The sample shows about 46,000 clones, and less than 40% sits with its ten largest clones. From germline, CDR1 is SGHDT and CDR2 YYEEEE. This CDR3 comprises 15 residues. The J gene is TRBJ1-4, the V gene TRBV5-6, with D unresolved. The sequence was obtained from a woman aged 18 to 75 with a cervical HPV16 infection that either progressed to CIN3+ or cleared (not recorded which). Specimen: blood buffy coat. Here the CDR3 reads CASSLQISIVSPLFF. CDR3 DNA (partial): TGTGCCAGCAGTCTTCAGATTAGCATTGTTTCACCA.